This record concerns one T cell receptor beta chain sequence. Some clones are missing from TCRdb's copy, which holds only in-frame ones; the method was immunoSEQ multiplex PCR. The data show roughly 31,000 clones, about 86% seen once. As to treatment: randomized to nivolumab then ipilimumab (arm A) or the reverse (arm B). This entry is derived from a study of sequential checkpoint blockade in melanoma. The V gene end was trimmed by 1 base and the J gene end by 2 bases; junction bases not matched to a gene: 8. The length of the CDR3 is 17 residues. Germline assignment: CDR1 LGHNA and CDR2 YSLEER. The specimen was CD8+ T cells sorted from blood (inferred from file names), collected from a patient given nivolumab and ipilimumab in sequence. This TCR derives from a human donor with melanoma. This chain joins TRBV4-3 and TRBJ2-1, with TRBD1 matching 7 bases. CDR3 DNA: TGCGCCAGCAGCCAAGGCGCAGGACAGGATCCCTACAATGAGCAGTTCTTC. As protein: CASSQGAGQDPYNEQFF.